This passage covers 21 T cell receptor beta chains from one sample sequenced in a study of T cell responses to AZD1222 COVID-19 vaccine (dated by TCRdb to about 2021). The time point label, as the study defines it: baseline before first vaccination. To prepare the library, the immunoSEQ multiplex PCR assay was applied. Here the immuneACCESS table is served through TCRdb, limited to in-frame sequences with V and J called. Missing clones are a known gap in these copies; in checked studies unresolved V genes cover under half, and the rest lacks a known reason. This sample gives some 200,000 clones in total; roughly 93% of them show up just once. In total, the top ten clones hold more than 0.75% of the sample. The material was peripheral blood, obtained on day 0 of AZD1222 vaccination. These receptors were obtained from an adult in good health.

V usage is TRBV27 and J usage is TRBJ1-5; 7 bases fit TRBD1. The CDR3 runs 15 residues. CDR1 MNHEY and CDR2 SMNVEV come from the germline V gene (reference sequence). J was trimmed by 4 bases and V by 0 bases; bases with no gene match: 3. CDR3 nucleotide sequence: TGTGCCAGCAGTTTATCGCGACAGGGAAATCAGCCCCAGCATTTT. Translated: CASSLSRQGNQPQHF.

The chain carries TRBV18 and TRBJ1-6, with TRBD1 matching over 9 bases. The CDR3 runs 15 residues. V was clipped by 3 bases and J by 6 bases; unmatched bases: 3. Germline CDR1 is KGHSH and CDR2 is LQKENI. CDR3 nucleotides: TGTGCCAGCTCACCGCGGGACAGGGTTAATTCACCCCTCCACTTT. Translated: CASSPRDRVNSPLHF.

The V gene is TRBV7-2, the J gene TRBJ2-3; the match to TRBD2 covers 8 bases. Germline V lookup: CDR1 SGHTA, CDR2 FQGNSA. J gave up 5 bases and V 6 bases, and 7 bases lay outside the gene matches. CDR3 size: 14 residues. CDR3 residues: CASRRTSPLDTQYF. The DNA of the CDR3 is TGTGCCAGCAGAAGGACTAGCCCTCTAGATACGCAGTATTTT.

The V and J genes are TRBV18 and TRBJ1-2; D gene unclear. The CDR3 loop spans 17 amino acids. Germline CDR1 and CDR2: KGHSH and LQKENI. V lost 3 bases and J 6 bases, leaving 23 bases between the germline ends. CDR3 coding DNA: TGTGCCAGCTCACCCCTCGTGGGAAAGGTTGTGGGGAATGGCTACACCTTC. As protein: CASSPLVGKVVGNGYTF.

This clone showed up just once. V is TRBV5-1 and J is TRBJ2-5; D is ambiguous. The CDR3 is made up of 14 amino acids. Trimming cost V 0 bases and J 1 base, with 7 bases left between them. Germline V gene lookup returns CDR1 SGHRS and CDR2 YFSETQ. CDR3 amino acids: CASSLVAPQETQYF. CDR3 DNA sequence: TGCGCCAGCAGCTTGGTGGCACCCCAAGAGACCCAGTACTTC. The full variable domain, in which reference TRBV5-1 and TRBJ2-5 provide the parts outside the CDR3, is KAGVTQTPRYLIKTRGQQVTLSCSPISGHRSVSWYQQTPGQGLQFLFEYFSETQRNKGNFPGRFSGRQFSNSRSEMNVSTLELGDSALYLCASSLVAPQETQYFGPGTRLLVL.

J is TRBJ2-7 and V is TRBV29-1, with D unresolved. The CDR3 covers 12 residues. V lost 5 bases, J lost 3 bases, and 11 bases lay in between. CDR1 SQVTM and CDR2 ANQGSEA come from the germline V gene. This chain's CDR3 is CSVISLNYEQYF. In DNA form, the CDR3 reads TGCAGCGTTATCTCCCTCAACTACGAGCAGTACTTC.

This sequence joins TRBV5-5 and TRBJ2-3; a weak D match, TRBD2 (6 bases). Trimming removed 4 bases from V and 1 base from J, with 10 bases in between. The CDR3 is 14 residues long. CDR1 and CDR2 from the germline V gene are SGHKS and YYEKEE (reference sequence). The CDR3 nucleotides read TGTGCCAGCAGCCGCGGCGGGGGCACAGATACGCAGTATTTT. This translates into CASSRGGGTDTQYF.

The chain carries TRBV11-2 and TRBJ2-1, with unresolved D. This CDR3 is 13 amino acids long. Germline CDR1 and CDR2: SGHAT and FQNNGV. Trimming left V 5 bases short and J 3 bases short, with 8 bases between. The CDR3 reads CASSRSGYNEQFF. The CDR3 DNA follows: TGTGCCAGCAGCCGTTCAGGCTACAATGAGCAGTTCTTC.

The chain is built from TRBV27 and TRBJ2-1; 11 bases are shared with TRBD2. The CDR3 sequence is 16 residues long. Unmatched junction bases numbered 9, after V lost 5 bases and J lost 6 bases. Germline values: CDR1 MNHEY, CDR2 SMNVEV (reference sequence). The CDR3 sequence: CASSLRLAGFGNEQFF. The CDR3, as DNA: TGTGCCAGCAGTCTCCGACTAGCGGGATTCGGCAATGAGCAGTTCTTC.

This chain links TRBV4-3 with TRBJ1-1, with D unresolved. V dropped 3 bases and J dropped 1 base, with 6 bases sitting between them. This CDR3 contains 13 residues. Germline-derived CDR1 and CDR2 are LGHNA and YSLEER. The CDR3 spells CASSQNPNTEAFF. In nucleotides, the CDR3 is TGCGCCAGCAGCCAGAATCCGAACACTGAAGCTTTCTTT.

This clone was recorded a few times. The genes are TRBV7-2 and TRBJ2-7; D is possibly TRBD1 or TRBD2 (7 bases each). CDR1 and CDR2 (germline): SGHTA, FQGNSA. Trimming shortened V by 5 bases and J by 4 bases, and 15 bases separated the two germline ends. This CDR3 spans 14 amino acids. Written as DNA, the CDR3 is TGTGCCAGCAGCCCAAGACAGGGAGGGTACGAGCAGTACTTC. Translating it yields CASSPRQGGYEQYF.

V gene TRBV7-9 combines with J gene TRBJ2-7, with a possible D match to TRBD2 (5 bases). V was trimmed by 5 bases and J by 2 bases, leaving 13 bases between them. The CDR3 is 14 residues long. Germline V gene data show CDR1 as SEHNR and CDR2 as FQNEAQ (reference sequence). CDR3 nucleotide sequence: TGTGCCAGCAGCGACGACTACCGGACCTACGAGCAGTACTTC. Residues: CASSDDYRTYEQYF.

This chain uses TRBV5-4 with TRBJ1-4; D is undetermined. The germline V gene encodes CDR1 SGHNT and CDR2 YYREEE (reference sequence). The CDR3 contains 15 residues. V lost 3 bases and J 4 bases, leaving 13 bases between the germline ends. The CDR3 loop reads CASSSTRADNEKLFF. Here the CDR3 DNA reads TGTGCCAGCAGCTCGACCCGGGCGGATAATGAAAAACTGTTTTTT.

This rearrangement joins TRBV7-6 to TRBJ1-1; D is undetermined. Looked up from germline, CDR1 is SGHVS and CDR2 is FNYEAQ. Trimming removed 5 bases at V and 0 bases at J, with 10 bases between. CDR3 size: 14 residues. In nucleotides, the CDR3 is TGTGCCAGCAGCAGCGGGCTTATGAACACTGAAGCTTTCTTT. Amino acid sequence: CASSSGLMNTEAFF.

This CDR3 is CASSLGTSGGRQFF. The CDR3 bases are TGTGCCAGCAGCTTAGGGACTAGCGGAGGGAGGCAGTTCTTC. The chain couples TRBV11-2 to TRBJ2-1; 10 bases map to TRBD2. The CDR3 covers 14 residues. From germline, CDR1 is SGHAT and CDR2 FQNNGV. The V segment lost 1 base and the J segment 12 bases; nucleotides outside the gene matches: 6.

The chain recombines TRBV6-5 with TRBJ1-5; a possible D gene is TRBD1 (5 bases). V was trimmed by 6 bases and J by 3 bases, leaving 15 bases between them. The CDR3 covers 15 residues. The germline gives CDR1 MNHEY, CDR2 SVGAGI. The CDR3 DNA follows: TGTGCCAGCAGCCCCGGGACCGCCACCAATCAGCCCCAGCATTTT. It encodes CASSPGTATNQPQHF.

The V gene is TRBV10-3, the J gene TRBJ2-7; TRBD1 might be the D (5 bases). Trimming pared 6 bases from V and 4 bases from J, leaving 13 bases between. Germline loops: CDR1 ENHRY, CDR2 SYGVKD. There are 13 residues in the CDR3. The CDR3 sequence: CAISPLQEYEQYF. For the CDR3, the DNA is TGTGCCATCAGCCCTTTACAGGAGTACGAGCAGTACTTC.

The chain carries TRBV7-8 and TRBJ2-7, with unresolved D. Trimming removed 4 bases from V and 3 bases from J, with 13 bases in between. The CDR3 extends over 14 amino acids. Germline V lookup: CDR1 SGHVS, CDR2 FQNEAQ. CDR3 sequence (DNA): TGTGCCAGCAGCTACCGCTGGCGGAGCTACGAGCAGTACTTC. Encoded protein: CASSYRWRSYEQYF.

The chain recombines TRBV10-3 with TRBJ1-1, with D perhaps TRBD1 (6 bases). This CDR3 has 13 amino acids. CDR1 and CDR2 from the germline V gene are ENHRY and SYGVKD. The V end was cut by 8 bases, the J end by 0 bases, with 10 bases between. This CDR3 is CAIGTPMNTEAFF. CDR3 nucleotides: TGTGCCATCGGGACACCAATGAACACTGAAGCTTTCTTT.

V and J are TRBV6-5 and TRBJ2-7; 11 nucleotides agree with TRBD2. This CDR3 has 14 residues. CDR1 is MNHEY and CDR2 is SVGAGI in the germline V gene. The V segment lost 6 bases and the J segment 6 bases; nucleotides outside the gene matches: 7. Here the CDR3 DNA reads TGTGCCAGCAGGTTTAGCGGGAGGGCACGCGAGCAGTACTTC. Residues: CASRFSGRAREQYF.

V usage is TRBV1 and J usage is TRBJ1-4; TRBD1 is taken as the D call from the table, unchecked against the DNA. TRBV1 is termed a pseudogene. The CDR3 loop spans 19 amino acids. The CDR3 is CTSSLPIRSGGGPSEKLFF. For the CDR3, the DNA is TGCACCAGCAGCCTCCCCATTAGGTCAGGGGGCGGTCCATCTGAAAAACTGTTTTTT.